One and the same sample provided the 11 T cell receptor beta chains below, sequenced in a study of beta chain features in type 1 diabetes. Broader study findings: People with Type 1 diabetes carried modestly yet significantly shorter TCRB CDR3s in all four CD4+ subsets.

Expressed TCRB transcripts were sequenced, since all the RNA that had been isolated was reverse transcribed. Profiling relied on immunoSEQ multiplex PCR, and the TCRdb table lists in-frame clones only, not all of them. The table has 600,000 or so clones, over 10% seen once; the top ten hold more than 0.09%. For these TCRs, the target antigens are not known. The sample consisted of naive CD4+ T cells from blood. The receptors come from a man aged 25-45 years with type 1 diabetes.

CDR3 sequence: CAADRWTDTQYF. CDR3 in DNA: TGTGCCGCGGACAGATGGACAGATACGCAGTATTTT. V usage is TRBV6-7 and J usage is TRBJ2-3; tentative D call: TRBD1 (6 bases). TRBV6-7 belongs to the ORF category, with a function that is uncertain. The CDR3 totals 12 residues. The germline V and J ends were trimmed by 11 bases and 3 bases, with 12 bases remaining between them.

This clone was counted between two and nine times. The same CDR3 also results from other DNA sequences found in this sample. This chain links TRBV7-9 with TRBJ1-3; unclear D gene. In germline, CDR1 is SEHNR, CDR2 FQNEAQ (reference sequence). The germline V and J ends were trimmed by 4 bases and 2 bases, with 0 bases remaining between them. This CDR3 is built from 11 residues. The CDR3 nucleotides are TGTGCCAGCAGCTCTGGAAACACCATATATTTT. Translation: CASSSGNTIYF.

In its sample, this clone was seen a few times. This rearrangement joins TRBV10-3 to TRBJ2-3; tentatively, D is TRBD2 (6 bases). In germline, CDR1 is ENHRY, CDR2 SYGVKD. Trimming took 11 bases from V and 2 from J, leaving 11 bases between them. This CDR3 spans 12 amino acids. CDR3 sequence reads: CAAAGLTDTQYF. The CDR3 DNA follows: TGTGCCGCGGCGGGGCTCACAGATACGCAGTATTTT.

This clone was observed a few times. The chain has TRBV6-1 and TRBJ2-7; D is undetermined. CDR1 is MNHNS and CDR2 is SASEGT in the germline V gene. This CDR3 comprises 14 residues. Trimming cost V 0 bases and J 7 bases, with 13 bases left between them. The CDR3 here is CASSEAEALGEQYF. The CDR3 DNA is TGTGCCAGCAGTGAAGCTGAGGCGTTGGGGGAGCAGTACTTC.

This clone was counted between two and nine times. The chain recombines TRBV6-5 with TRBJ1-1; tentative D call: TRBD1 (6 bases). Between the trimmed V and J ends, which lost 3 bases and 8 bases, there was a span of 16 bases. Per germline, CDR1 MNHEY and CDR2 SVGAGI. The CDR3 has 14 amino acids. CDR3 in amino acids: CASSYTGQNKEAFF. The DNA of the CDR3 is TGTGCCAGCAGTTATACGGGACAAAACAAAGAAGCTTTCTTT.

The chain carries TRBV6-6 and TRBJ1-2; 9 positions match TRBD1. V lost 0 bases and J lost 4; bases outside the gene matches: 6. CDR1 and CDR2 (germline): MNHNY, SVGAGI (reference sequence). There are 16 residues in the CDR3. CDR3 DNA sequence: TGTGCCAGCAGTTACTCGGCCCCGGGACAGGGCTATGGCTACACCTTC. As protein: CASSYSAPGQGYGYTF.

This clone was observed a few times. The chain carries TRBV9 and TRBJ2-1; 10 bases match TRBD2. Germline V gives CDR1 SGDLS, CDR2 YYNGEE. The ends lost 1 base at V and 6 bases at J; junction bases unmatched: 4. This CDR3 has 15 residues. This CDR3 reads CASSVSGGAPNEQFF. The CDR3, as DNA: TGTGCCAGCAGCGTAAGCGGGGGGGCCCCCAATGAGCAGTTCTTC.

The rearrangement links TRBV9 to TRBJ2-7; 10 bases match TRBD2. This CDR3 region has 13 residues. V was pared by 2 bases and J by 6 bases, with 2 bases of the junction left unmatched. CDR1 is SGDLS, CDR2 YYNGEE, per germline. CDR3 nucleotide sequence: TGTGCCAGCAGCGTCAGCGGGGGGGCCGAGCAGTACTTC. The encoded protein is CASSVSGGAEQYF.

This clone was detected a few times. This chain links TRBV9 with TRBJ2-5; 14 bases agree with TRBD2. With V trimmed by 3 bases and J by 1 base, 2 bases remained unmatched. CDR1 is SGDLS and CDR2 is YYNGEE in the germline V gene. The CDR3 loop spans 16 amino acids. DNA for the CDR3: TGTGCCAGCAGCGATGGACTAGCGGGGGGCCAAGAGACCCAGTACTTC. This encodes CASSDGLAGGQETQYF.

The chain carries TRBV29-1 and TRBJ1-1, with 8 bases fitting TRBD1. V trimming: 6 bases; J trimming: 1 base; junction bases outside the gene matches: 16. From germline, CDR1 is SQVTM and CDR2 ANQGSEA. The length of the CDR3 is 17 residues. The CDR3 bases are TGCAGCGTCGTTGTACGGACAGGGTCGCGCGGGAACACTGAAGCTTTCTTT. Translation gives CSVVVRTGSRGNTEAFF. The variable domain in full, completed from reference TRBV29-1 and TRBJ1-1, reads SAVISQKPSRDICQRGTSLTIQCQVDSQVTMMFWYRQQPGQSLTLIATANQGSEATYESGFVIDKFPISRPNLTFSTLTVSNMSPEDSSIYLCSVVVRTGSRGNTEAFFGQGTRLTVV.

This clone was found a few times. The rearrangement links TRBV10-3 to TRBJ2-7; 9 nucleotides agree with TRBD1. J gave up 3 bases and V 6 bases, and 6 bases lay outside the gene matches. Germline-derived CDR1 and CDR2 are ENHRY and SYGVKD. This CDR3 comprises 14 residues. CDR3 nucleotide sequence: TGTGCCATCAGCCGGCCGGGACAGGGCTACGAGCAGTACTTC. Its protein product is CAISRPGQGYEQYF.